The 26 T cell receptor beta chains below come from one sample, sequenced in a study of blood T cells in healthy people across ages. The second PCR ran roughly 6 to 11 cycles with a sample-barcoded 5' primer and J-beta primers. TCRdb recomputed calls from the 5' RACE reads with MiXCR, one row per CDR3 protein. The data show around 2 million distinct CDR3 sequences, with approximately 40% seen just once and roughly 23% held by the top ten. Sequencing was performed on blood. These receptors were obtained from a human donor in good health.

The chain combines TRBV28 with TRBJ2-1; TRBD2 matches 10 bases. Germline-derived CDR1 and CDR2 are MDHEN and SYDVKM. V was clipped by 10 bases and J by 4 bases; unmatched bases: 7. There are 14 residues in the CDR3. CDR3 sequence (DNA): TGTGCCACCAAGCTAGCGGGGGAATACAATGAGCAGTTCTTC. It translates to CATKLAGEYNEQFF.

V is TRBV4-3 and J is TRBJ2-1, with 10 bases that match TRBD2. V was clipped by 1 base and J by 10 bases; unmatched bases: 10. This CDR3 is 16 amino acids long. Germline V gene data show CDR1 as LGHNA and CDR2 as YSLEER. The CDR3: CASSQVLAGAPLEQFF. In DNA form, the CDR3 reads TGCGCCAGCAGCCAAGTCCTAGCGGGGGCCCCTTTGGAGCAGTTCTTC.

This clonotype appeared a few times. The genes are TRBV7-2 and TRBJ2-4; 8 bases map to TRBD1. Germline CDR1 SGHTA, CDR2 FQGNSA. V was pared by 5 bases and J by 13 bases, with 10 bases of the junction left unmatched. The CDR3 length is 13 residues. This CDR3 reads CASSRQGMRVQYF. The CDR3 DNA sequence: TGTGCCAGCAGCAGACAGGGGATGCGGGTGCAGTACTTC.

The CDR3 nucleotides read TGTGCCATCAGGGAAGACCTACTGGGCGAAAAACTGTTTTTT. It specifies CAIREDLLGEKLFF. This chain links TRBV10-3 with TRBJ1-4; D gene uncertain. Between the trimmed V and J ends, which lost 6 bases and 8 bases, there was a span of 16 bases. Per germline, CDR1 ENHRY and CDR2 SYGVKD. This CDR3 is 14 amino acids long.

CDR3 amino acids: CASSPPAEGPEETQYF. The CDR3 DNA sequence: TGTGCCAGCAGCCCCCCGGCGGAGGGGCCAGAAGAGACCCAGTACTTC. The chain couples TRBV7-9 to TRBJ2-5; possibly TRBD2 for D (6 bases). Looked up from germline, CDR1 is SEHNR and CDR2 is FQNEAQ (reference sequence). The CDR3 contains 16 residues. Trimming shortened V by 5 bases and J by 3 bases, and 19 bases separated the two germline ends.

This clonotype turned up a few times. CDR3 nucleotides: TGCGCCAGCAGCCCCCAAACCATGGGCAACACTGAAGCTTTCTTT. Encoded protein: CASSPQTMGNTEAFF. V gene TRBV5-1 combines with J gene TRBJ1-1; no clear D. The germline V gene encodes CDR1 SGHRS and CDR2 YFSETQ. The CDR3 is made up of 15 amino acids. V was clipped by 4 bases and J by 2 bases, with 15 bases between them.

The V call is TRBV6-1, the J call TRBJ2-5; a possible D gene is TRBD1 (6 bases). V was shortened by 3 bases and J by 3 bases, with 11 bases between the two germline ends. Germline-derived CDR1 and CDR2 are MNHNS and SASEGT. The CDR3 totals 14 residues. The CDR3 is CASSDWTAKETQYF. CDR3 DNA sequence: TGTGCCAGCAGTGACTGGACAGCTAAAGAGACCCAGTACTTC.

The chain's CDR3 is CASSTRQFYGYTF. For the CDR3, the DNA is TGTGCCAGCAGTACTCGACAGTTCTATGGCTACACCTTC. The V call is TRBV2, the J call TRBJ1-2, with D possibly being TRBD1 (5 bases). V gave up 5 bases and J gave up 4 bases, with 11 bases separating them. Looked up from germline, CDR1 is SNHLY and CDR2 is FYNNEI. The CDR3 runs 13 residues.

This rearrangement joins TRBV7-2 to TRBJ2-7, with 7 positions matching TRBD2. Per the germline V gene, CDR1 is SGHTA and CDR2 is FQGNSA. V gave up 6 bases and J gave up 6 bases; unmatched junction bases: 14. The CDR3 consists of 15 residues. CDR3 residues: CASSPSGGPPAEQYF. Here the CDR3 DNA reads TGTGCCAGCAGTCCCTCGGGGGGACCCCCTGCCGAGCAGTACTTC.

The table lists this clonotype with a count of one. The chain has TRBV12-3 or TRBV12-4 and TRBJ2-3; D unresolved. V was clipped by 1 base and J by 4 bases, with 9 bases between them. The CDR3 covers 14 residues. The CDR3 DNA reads TGTGCCAGCAGTTTAGTGGCTCGGCCAGATACGCAGTATTTT. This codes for CASSLVARPDTQYF.

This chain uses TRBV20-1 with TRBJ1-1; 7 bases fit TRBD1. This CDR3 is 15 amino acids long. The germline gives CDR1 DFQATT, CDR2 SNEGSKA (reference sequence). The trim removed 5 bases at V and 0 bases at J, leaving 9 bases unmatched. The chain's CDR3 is CSARRQGRVNTEAFF. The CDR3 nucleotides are TGCAGTGCTCGCCGACAGGGTCGAGTGAACACTGAAGCTTTCTTT.

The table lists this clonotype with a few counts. The CDR3 loop reads CASSLDVLALGGANVLTF. CDR3 bases: TGTGCCAGCAGCTTAGATGTGTTAGCCTTAGGTGGGGCCAACGTCCTGACTTTC. V usage is TRBV7-9 and J usage is TRBJ2-6; no clear D gene. This CDR3 region has 18 residues. The ends were cut back, 1 base at V and 3 bases at J, with 16 bases in the middle. CDR1 and CDR2 from the germline V gene are SEHNR and FQNEAQ (reference sequence).

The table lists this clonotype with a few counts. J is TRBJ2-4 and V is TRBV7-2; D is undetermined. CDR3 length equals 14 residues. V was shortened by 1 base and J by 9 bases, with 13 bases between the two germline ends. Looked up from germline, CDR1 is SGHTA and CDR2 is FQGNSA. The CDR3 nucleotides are TGTGCCAGCAGCTTAGAGTCTAGGTGGAGCATTCAGTACTTC. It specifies CASSLESRWSIQYF.

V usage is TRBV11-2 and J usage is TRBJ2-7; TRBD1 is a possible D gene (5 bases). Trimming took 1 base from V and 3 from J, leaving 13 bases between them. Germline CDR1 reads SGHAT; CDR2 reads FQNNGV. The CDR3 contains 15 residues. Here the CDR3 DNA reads TGTGCCAGCAGCTTAGTGCAGGGATTTTTCTACGAGCAGTACTTC. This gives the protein CASSLVQGFFYEQYF.

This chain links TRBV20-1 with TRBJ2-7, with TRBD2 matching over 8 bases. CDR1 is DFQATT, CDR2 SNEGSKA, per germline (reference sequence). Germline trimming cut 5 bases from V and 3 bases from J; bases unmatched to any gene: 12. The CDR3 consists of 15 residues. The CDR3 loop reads CSAPRTSGGIYEQYF. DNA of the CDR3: TGCAGTGCTCCTCGTACTAGCGGAGGGATCTACGAGCAGTACTTC.

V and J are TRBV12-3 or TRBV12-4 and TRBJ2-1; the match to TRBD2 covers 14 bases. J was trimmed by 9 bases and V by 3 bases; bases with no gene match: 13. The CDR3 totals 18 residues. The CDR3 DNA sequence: TGTGCCAGCAGTTTGGGTCTGGGCGGACTAGCGGGGGGTGTTGAGCAGTTCTTC. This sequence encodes CASSLGLGGLAGGVEQFF.

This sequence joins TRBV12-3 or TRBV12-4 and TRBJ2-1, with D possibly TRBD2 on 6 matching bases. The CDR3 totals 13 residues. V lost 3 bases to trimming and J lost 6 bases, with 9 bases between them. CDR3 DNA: TGTGCCAGCAGTTTCTCGGGGGTCAATGAGCAGTTCTTC. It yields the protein CASSFSGVNEQFF.

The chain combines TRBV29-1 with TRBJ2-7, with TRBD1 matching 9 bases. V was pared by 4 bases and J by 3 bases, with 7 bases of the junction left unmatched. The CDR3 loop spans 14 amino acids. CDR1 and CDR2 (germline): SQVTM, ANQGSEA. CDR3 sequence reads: CSVGGTGRDYEQYF. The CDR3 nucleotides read TGCAGCGTTGGGGGGACAGGGCGGGACTACGAGCAGTACTTC.

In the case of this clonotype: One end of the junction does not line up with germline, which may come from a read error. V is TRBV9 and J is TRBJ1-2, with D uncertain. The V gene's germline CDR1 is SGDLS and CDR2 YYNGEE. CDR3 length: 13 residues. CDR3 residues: CASSVAPRDGCTF. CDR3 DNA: TGTGCCAGCAGCGTAGCCCCCAGAGATGGCTGCACCTTC.

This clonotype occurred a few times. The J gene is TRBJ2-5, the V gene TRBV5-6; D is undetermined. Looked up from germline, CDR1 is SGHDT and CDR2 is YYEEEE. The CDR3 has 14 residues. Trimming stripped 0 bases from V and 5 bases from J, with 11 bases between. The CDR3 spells CASSLGGFPETQYF. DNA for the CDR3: TGTGCCAGCAGCTTGGGCGGCTTCCCGGAGACCCAGTACTTC.

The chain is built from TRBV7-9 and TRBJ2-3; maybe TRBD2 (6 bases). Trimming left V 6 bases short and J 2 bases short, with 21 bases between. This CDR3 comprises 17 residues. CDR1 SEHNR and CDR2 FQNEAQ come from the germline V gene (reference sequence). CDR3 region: CASRPSFRGENTDTQYF. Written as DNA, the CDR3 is TGTGCCAGCAGACCCTCGTTCCGCGGGGAGAACACAGATACGCAGTATTTT. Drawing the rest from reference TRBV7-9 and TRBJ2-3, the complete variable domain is DTGVSQNPRHKITKRGQNVTFRCDPISEHNRLYWYRQTLGQGPEFLTYFQNEAQLEKSRLLSDRFSAERPKGSFSTLEIQRTEQGDSAMYLCASRPSFRGENTDTQYFGPGTRLTVL.

CDR3 in DNA: TGTGCCAGCAGCATGGGGGCGGGGGTCGTCTACAATGAGCAGTTCTTC. This translates into CASSMGAGVVYNEQFF. The chain links TRBV11-3 to TRBJ2-1, with D perhaps TRBD2 (7 bases). This CDR3 contains 16 residues. In germline, CDR1 is SGHNT, CDR2 YENEEA. Trimming took off 5 bases at V and 3 bases at J, with 17 bases between the two ends.

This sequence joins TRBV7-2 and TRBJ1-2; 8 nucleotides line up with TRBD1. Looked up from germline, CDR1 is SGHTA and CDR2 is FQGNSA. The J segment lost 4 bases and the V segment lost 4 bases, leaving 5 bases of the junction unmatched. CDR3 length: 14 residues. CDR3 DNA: TGTGCCAGCAGCTCAAACAGGGGGGCCTATGGCTACACCTTC. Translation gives CASSSNRGAYGYTF.

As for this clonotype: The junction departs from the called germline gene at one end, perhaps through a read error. CDR3 bases: TGTGCCAGCGGCTTTCAGTCAGCCCAGAACACTGAAGCTTTCTTT. Protein sequence: CASGFQSAQNTEAFF. This chain joins TRBV7-8 and TRBJ1-1, with D unclear. The CDR3 consists of 15 residues. Germline V gene sequence: CDR1 SGHVS, CDR2 FQNEAQ.

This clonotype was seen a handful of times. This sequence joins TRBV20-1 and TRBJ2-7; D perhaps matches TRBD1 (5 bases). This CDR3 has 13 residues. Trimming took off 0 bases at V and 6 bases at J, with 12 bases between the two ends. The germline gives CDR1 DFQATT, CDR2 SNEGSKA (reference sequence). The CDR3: CSARDVRVSEQYF. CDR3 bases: TGCAGTGCTAGAGACGTCAGGGTTAGCGAGCAGTACTTC.

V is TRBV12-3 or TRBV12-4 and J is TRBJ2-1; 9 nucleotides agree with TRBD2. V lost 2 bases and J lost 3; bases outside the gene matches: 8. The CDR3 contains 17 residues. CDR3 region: CASSLLSSGANYNEQFF. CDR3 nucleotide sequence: TGTGCCAGCAGTTTACTGTCTAGCGGGGCCAACTACAATGAGCAGTTCTTC.